The T cell receptor beta chain under discussion was sequenced for a study of T cells in Graves' hyperthyroidism and ophthalmopathy. Study results and limitations: The blood repertoire included most of the expanded thyroid clonotypes above 0.001. Ophthalmopathy could be told apart from stable hyperthyroidism with a 13 V-J model.

The CDR3 totals 13 residues. V was clipped by 4 bases and J by 7 bases, with 11 bases between them. Per the germline V gene, CDR1 is SGHRS and CDR2 is YFSETQ. Authors of the study amplified TCR beta CDR3 regions from RNA transcripts. Primed by the HTBI set, a first-round RT-PCR was run on the TCR CDR3. TCRdb re-called the multiplex PCR reads through MiXCR, storing one row per CDR3 protein. Here the sample spans 360,000 or so distinct CDR3 sequences, 15% to 20% being singletons. This clonotype occurred once. The target antigen is unknown. The chain is built from TRBV5-1 and TRBJ2-2; D gene ambiguous. The material sequenced was blood. The clonotype comes from a woman in her 40s with Graves' ophthalmopathy. The CDR3 here is CASSPMGGGELFF. The CDR3 coding sequence is TGCGCCAGCAGCCCAATGGGCGGCGGGGAGCTGTTTTTT.